The 19 T cell receptor beta chains listed next were all sequenced from one sample in a study of T cells after yellow fever vaccination. TCRdb redid the calling of the 5' RACE reads with MiXCR, one entry per CDR3 protein. The sample lists some 63,000 distinct CDR3 sequences, 7.4% seen once, with 30% to 45% in the top ten. The sample here was CD8+ T cells sorted from PBMCs, taken 15 days after the yellow fever booster vaccination. These receptors were obtained from a man younger than 40 who received the YFV17D yellow fever vaccine.

On this clonotype: Possible read error: a much larger clone is one base away. The CDR3 DNA follows: TGTGCCAGCAACACGGGACAGGGGGTTTCAGCTTTCTTT. This codes for CASNTGQGVSAFF. The chain employs TRBV5-8 and TRBJ1-1; TRBD1 matches at 11 bases. The junction had 8 bases not matched to a gene; V was cut back by 6 bases and J by 10 bases. This CDR3 has 13 amino acids. CDR1 is SGHTS, CDR2 YDEGEE, per germline.

J is TRBJ2-7 and V is TRBV5-1, with TRBD1 identical over 7 bases. This CDR3 spans 15 amino acids. V was clipped by 6 bases and J by 7 bases; unmatched bases: 16. The germline gives CDR1 SGHRS, CDR2 YFSETQ. The CDR3 spells CASTTTGAPGTEQYF. As DNA, the CDR3 is TGCGCCAGCACCACAACAGGGGCCCCCGGGACAGAGCAGTACTTC.

This clonotype was recorded at least ten times. The rearrangement joins TRBV25-1 to TRBJ2-1; no clear D. CDR1 is MGHDK, CDR2 SYGVNS, per germline. The CDR3 length is 11 residues. V lost 4 bases and J 3 bases, leaving 1 base between the germline ends. The CDR3 region is CASSVYNEQFF. Written as DNA, the CDR3 is TGTGCCAGCAGTGTCTACAATGAGCAGTTCTTC.

This clonotype showed up many times. The chain employs TRBV9 and TRBJ1-5; no definite D call. The CDR3 consists of 14 residues. Germline values: CDR1 SGDLS, CDR2 YYNGEE. V was clipped by 3 bases and J by 4 bases, with 11 bases between them. The CDR3: CASSAEGSNQPQHF. The CDR3 DNA reads TGTGCCAGCAGCGCCGAGGGATCTAATCAGCCCCAGCATTTT. The full variable domain, in which reference TRBV9 and TRBJ1-5 provide the parts outside the CDR3, is DSGVTQTPKHLITATGQRVTLRCSPRSGDLSVYWYQQSLDQGLQFLIQYYNGEERAKGNILERFSAQQFPDLHSELNLSSLELGDSALYFCASSAEGSNQPQHFGDGTRLSIL.

This chain uses TRBV13 with TRBJ2-3; D not certain. The CDR3 is made up of 14 amino acids. Germline CDR1 reads PRHDT; CDR2 reads FYEKMQ (reference sequence). With 5 bases removed from V and 0 bases from J, the gap between germline ends came to 9 bases. This CDR3 reads CASSPEQSTDTQYF. CDR3 nucleotide sequence: TGTGCCAGCAGCCCAGAGCAGAGCACAGATACGCAGTATTTT. The full variable domain, completed using reference TRBV13 and TRBJ2-3, is AAGVIQSPRHLIKEKRETATLKCYPIPRHDTVYWYQQGPGQDPQFLISFYEKMQSDKGSIPDRFSAQQFSDYHSELNMSSLELGDSALYFCASSPEQSTDTQYFGPGTRLTVL.

This clonotype was detected ten times or more. This rearrangement joins TRBV7-9 to TRBJ2-3; D possibly corresponds to TRBD2 (8 bases). This CDR3 has 16 residues. CDR1 SEHNR and CDR2 FQNEAQ come from the germline V gene (reference sequence). V was pared by 5 bases and J by 4 bases, with 19 bases between. The CDR3 sequence is CASSPRGAGGSDTQYF. DNA of the CDR3: TGTGCCAGCAGCCCCAGGGGGGCGGGAGGTTCAGATACGCAGTATTTT. The full variable domain, with the rest looked up from reference TRBV7-9 and TRBJ2-3, is DTGVSQNPRHKITKRGQNVTFRCDPISEHNRLYWYRQTLGQGPEFLTYFQNEAQLEKSRLLSDRFSAERPKGSFSTLEIQRTEQGDSAMYLCASSPRGAGGSDTQYFGPGTRLTVL.

This clonotype was counted at least ten times. The chain employs TRBV6-2 or TRBV6-3 and TRBJ2-3, with 8 positions matching TRBD2. The CDR3 length is 16 residues. V gave up 0 bases and J gave up 4 bases; unmatched junction bases: 6. Germline V CDR1 and CDR2: MNHEY, SVGEGT. The CDR3 region has the DNA TGTGCCAGCAGTTACTCGGAAGCGGGAGCTTCAGATACGCAGTATTTT. Protein: CASSYSEAGASDTQYF.

In its sample, this clonotype was seen many times. The chain combines TRBV20-1 with TRBJ1-1; maybe TRBD1 (5 bases). V was pared by 0 bases and J by 8 bases, with 10 bases between. Germline assignment: CDR1 DFQATT and CDR2 SNEGSKA (reference sequence). The CDR3 has 12 amino acids. In DNA, the CDR3 is TGCAGTGCTAGAGATGGGGGGAACGAAGCTTTCTTT. As protein: CSARDGGNEAFF.

This clonotype was found many times. The chain carries TRBV5-1 and TRBJ2-2; D may be TRBD2 (6 bases). The CDR3 has 16 amino acids. CDR1 is SGHRS, CDR2 YFSETQ, per germline. The V gene lost 1 base and the J gene lost 5 bases, with 15 bases spanning the gap. CDR3 nucleotides: TGCGCCAGCAGCTTGATCTCTAGCGAGGGGACCGGGGAGCTGTTTTTT. This translates into CASSLISSEGTGELFF.

This chain uses TRBV3-1 with TRBJ2-1; D unclear. This CDR3 region has 13 residues. Germline CDR1 and CDR2: LGHDT and YNNKEL (reference sequence). V gave up 10 bases and J gave up 6 bases, with 16 bases separating them. CDR3 sequence: CATSQEVPNEQFF. CDR3 coding DNA: TGTGCCACCTCCCAAGAGGTGCCCAATGAGCAGTTCTTC.

This clonotype was counted at least ten times. The chain has TRBV24-1 and TRBJ2-1; 9 nucleotides line up with TRBD2. Losses at the gene ends were 5 bases for V and 7 bases for J; bases not matched to a gene: 14. The germline V gene has CDR1 KGHDR and CDR2 SFDVKD. This CDR3 spans 17 amino acids. The DNA of the CDR3 is TGTGCCACCAGTGGCTCGACTAGCGGATTAAGAGGGAATGAGCAGTTCTTC. It codes for CATSGSTSGLRGNEQFF.

This clonotype showed up many times. Here the CDR3 reads CASSYPGLAGVPGYEQYF. The CDR3 nucleotides read TGTGCCAGCAGCTACCCGGGACTAGCGGGAGTTCCGGGCTACGAGCAGTACTTC. The V gene is TRBV21-1, the J gene TRBJ2-7; TRBD2 reflects the table's D call only, with no check against the DNA. TRBV21-1 constitutes a pseudogene. The CDR3 runs 18 residues.

Concerning this clonotype: A much larger clone sits a single nucleotide away, making a read error possible. The chain recombines TRBV5-6 with TRBJ1-2, with D maybe TRBD1 (5 bases). Germline V CDR1 and CDR2: SGHDT, YYEEEE. Trimming cost V 10 bases and J 7 bases, with 20 bases left between them. The CDR3 runs to 13 residues. CDR3 bases: TGTGCCGGCAACCCCCCGGGGCGGGGTGGCTACACCTTC. This translates into CAGNPPGRGGYTF.

This clonotype has at least ten counts. The rearrangement links TRBV30 to TRBJ2-3; D might be TRBD1 (6 bases). The CDR3 spans 15 residues. CDR1 and CDR2 (germline): GTSNPN, SVGIG (reference sequence). V lost 0 bases, J lost 0 bases, and 10 bases lay in between. CDR3 nucleotide sequence: TGTGCCTGGAGTGTACAGACAGGTAGCACAGATACGCAGTATTTT. Its protein is CAWSVQTGSTDTQYF.

There are many counts of this clonotype. The chain recombines TRBV6-5 with TRBJ2-1; 9 nucleotides agree with TRBD1. This CDR3 has 13 amino acids. CDR1 is MNHEY, CDR2 SVGAGI, per germline. The V segment lost 4 bases and the J segment 9 bases; nucleotides outside the gene matches: 4. The CDR3 nucleotides read TGTGCCAGCAGTTTCGGACAGGGGTCTGAGCAGTTCTTC. Translated: CASSFGQGSEQFF.

V usage is TRBV4-3 and J usage is TRBJ2-7; TRBD2 aligns across 13 bases. The CDR3 runs 16 residues. Germline trimming cut 4 bases from V and 1 base from J; bases unmatched to any gene: 4. Germline CDR1 is LGHNA and CDR2 is YSLEER. The CDR3 loop is CASSLGTSGTSYEQYF. CDR3 DNA: TGCGCCAGCAGCCTAGGGACTAGCGGGACTTCCTACGAGCAGTACTTC.

This clonotype was seen many times. The chain employs TRBV14 and TRBJ2-5; 10 bases are a match to TRBD2. Looked up from germline, CDR1 is SGHDN and CDR2 is FVKESK. V shed 1 base, J shed 5 bases, and the junction held 4 bases outside the gene matches. The CDR3 covers 15 residues. This CDR3 is CASSQGLAGGETQYF. Here the CDR3 DNA reads TGTGCCAGCAGCCAAGGACTAGCGGGTGGGGAGACCCAGTACTTC.

V is TRBV12-5 and J is TRBJ2-3; 7 bases fit TRBD2. Trimming took 2 bases from V and 4 from J; bases not matched to a gene: 6. CDR1 LGHNT and CDR2 FRNRAP come from the germline V gene. This CDR3 comprises 15 residues. The CDR3 DNA is TGTGCTAGTGGTTTGCCTTCCGCGGGGGCAGATACGCAGTATTTT. Translated: CASGLPSAGADTQYF.

This clonotype was detected many times. V and J are TRBV29-1 and TRBJ2-7; 9 bases are shared with TRBD1. Germline V gives CDR1 SQVTM, CDR2 ANQGSEA. This CDR3 spans 13 amino acids. With V trimmed by 3 bases and J by 5 bases, 5 bases remained unmatched. DNA for the CDR3: TGCAGCGTTGACGGGGACAGGGTTGACGAGCAGTACTTC. It specifies CSVDGDRVDEQYF.